Below are 24 T cell receptor beta chains sequenced from a single sample in a study of cytomegalovirus exposure and HLA in healthy donors. The PCR made use of 60 Vbeta and 13 Jbeta primers. Produced via immunoSEQ multiplex PCR; TCRdb's table is partial and in-frame only. The table has about 150,000 clones, about 74% seen once. The sequenced material came from PBMCs. The receptor set was obtained from a woman in her 40s in good health and CMV-seronegative.

The chain uses TRBV9 and TRBJ2-3; 7 bases fit TRBD1. The CDR3 consists of 16 residues. The V and J ends lost 4 bases and 3 bases, in that order; junction bases with no gene match: 11. In germline, CDR1 is SGDLS, CDR2 YYNGEE. The CDR3 spells CASSPRQGPRTDTQYF. Here the CDR3 DNA reads TGTGCCAGCAGCCCCCGACAGGGTCCCCGAACAGATACGCAGTATTTT.

The V and J genes are TRBV6-5 and TRBJ1-2; D gene ambiguous. The germline V gene encodes CDR1 MNHEY and CDR2 SVGAGI. V lost 6 bases and J lost 5, with 7 bases in between. The CDR3 extends over 11 amino acids. The chain's CDR3 is CASRAVYGYTF. The DNA for the CDR3 is TGTGCCAGCAGAGCCGTTTATGGCTACACCTTC.

The genes are TRBV5-5 and TRBJ2-1; 7 nucleotides line up with TRBD1. Germline CDR1 is SGHKS and CDR2 is YYEKEE (reference sequence). The CDR3 covers 15 residues. V lost 6 bases, J lost 3 bases, and 9 bases stayed unmatched. In DNA form, the CDR3 reads TGTGCCAGCATACACTTTGGGACAGACTACAATGAGCAGTTCTTC. Amino acids: CASIHFGTDYNEQFF.

The table lists this clone with a count of one. The chain couples TRBV6-5 to TRBJ2-7, with D perhaps matching TRBD2 (5 bases). From germline, CDR1 is MNHEY and CDR2 SVGAGI. The CDR3 runs to 16 residues. Trimming pared 0 bases from V and 6 bases from J, leaving 18 bases between. CDR3 sequence: CASSYSIGRPSREQYF. DNA for the CDR3: TGTGCCAGCAGTTACTCAATTGGGAGACCCTCTCGCGAGCAGTACTTC.

The V and J genes are TRBV5-1 and TRBJ2-3; TRBD1 matches at 7 bases. Germline values: CDR1 SGHRS, CDR2 YFSETQ. This CDR3 comprises 14 residues. The trim removed 4 bases at V and 3 bases at J, leaving 5 bases unmatched. CDR3 loop: CASSTDRRTDTQYF. CDR3 in DNA: TGCGCCAGCAGCACGGACAGGCGGACAGATACGCAGTATTTT.

A word on this clone: The sample contains more than one DNA sequence encoding this CDR3. This chain links TRBV6-1 with TRBJ2-1; 8 nucleotides line up with TRBD2. The CDR3 runs to 15 residues. Germline V gene sequence: CDR1 MNHNS, CDR2 SASEGT. The V and J ends lost 6 bases and 2 bases, in that order; junction bases with no gene match: 6. The CDR3 reads CASSLTSGPYNEQFF. For the CDR3, the DNA is TGTGCCAGCAGCTTAACTAGCGGACCCTACAATGAGCAGTTCTTC.

The chain employs TRBV4-1 and TRBJ2-7; possible D gene TRBD1, 6 bases. Per germline, CDR1 MGHRA and CDR2 YSYEKL. The V end was cut by 2 bases, the J end by 2 bases, with 16 bases between. The CDR3 loop spans 16 amino acids. The CDR3 spells CASSQRDRSSTYEQYF. The CDR3 nucleotides read TGCGCCAGCAGCCAACGCGACAGGTCGTCGACCTACGAGCAGTACTTC.

This chain connects TRBV5-4 to TRBJ2-5; 7 bases fit TRBD1. With 4 bases clipped from V and 2 bases from J, the junction kept 8 bases outside the gene matches. Germline assignment: CDR1 SGHNT and CDR2 YYREEE (reference sequence). There are 15 residues in the CDR3. The CDR3 DNA follows: TGTGCCAGCAGCCCAGAAGGACAGGTACAAGAGACCCAGTACTTC. It is translated as CASSPEGQVQETQYF.

This chain uses TRBV10-2 with TRBJ2-3; TRBD2 agrees at 9 bases. This CDR3 is 14 amino acids long. CDR1 is WSHSY, CDR2 SAAADI, per germline. V was clipped by 7 bases and J by 5 bases; unmatched bases: 7. CDR3 sequence reads: CASKTSGFGDTQYF. The CDR3 DNA follows: TGCGCCAGCAAGACTAGCGGTTTTGGAGATACGCAGTATTTT.

This clone showed up just once. The rearrangement links TRBV5-1 to TRBJ2-7, with D perhaps TRBD2 (6 bases). The CDR3 covers 14 residues. V lost 3 bases, J lost 7 bases, and 17 bases lay in between. The germline V gene has CDR1 SGHRS and CDR2 YFSETQ. CDR3: CASSSPGTPEEQYF. The CDR3 DNA is TGCGCCAGCAGCTCCCCCGGGACTCCGGAGGAGCAGTACTTC.

The chain couples TRBV9 to TRBJ1-2; D is undetermined. The CDR3 contains 14 residues. The germline V gene encodes CDR1 SGDLS and CDR2 YYNGEE. Trimming took off 0 bases at V and 4 bases at J, with 10 bases between the two ends. CDR3 amino acids: CASSVASGSYGYTF. The CDR3 DNA is TGTGCCAGCAGCGTAGCTTCAGGAAGCTATGGCTACACCTTC.

This clone showed up just a few times. The chain employs TRBV10-2 and TRBJ2-1; perhaps TRBD2 as D (6 bases). Deletions cut 8 bases from V and 4 bases from J, with 24 bases between. There are 17 residues in the CDR3. Germline loops: CDR1 WSHSY, CDR2 SAAADI. The CDR3 DNA reads as TGCGCCAGCCCGGGGAGGAAGACTAGTGTCACTTACAATGAGCAGTTCTTC. This sequence encodes CASPGRKTSVTYNEQFF.

The rearrangement uses TRBV11-2 and TRBJ2-1, with 8 positions matching TRBD2. The germline V gene has CDR1 SGHAT and CDR2 FQNNGV. This CDR3 is built from 14 residues. The V gene end was trimmed by 5 bases and the J gene end by 3 bases; junction bases not matched to a gene: 3. CDR3 sequence (DNA): TGTGCCAGCAGCCAAGCGGGGGACTACAATGAGCAGTTCTTC. It is translated as CASSQAGDYNEQFF.

The rearrangement joins TRBV7-2 to TRBJ2-3; 7 bases fit TRBD1. Germline values: CDR1 SGHTA, CDR2 FQGNSA. The CDR3 consists of 17 residues. V lost 4 bases, J lost 2 bases, and 12 bases stayed unmatched. Here the CDR3 DNA reads TGTGCCAGCAGCTCCCCCCGACAGGGCCGTTACACAGATACGCAGTATTTT. The encoded protein is CASSSPRQGRYTDTQYF.

The J gene is TRBJ1-6, the V gene TRBV27; TRBD1 matches at 7 bases. With 10 bases clipped from V and 6 bases from J, the junction kept 6 bases outside the gene matches. The length of the CDR3 is 13 residues. Germline CDR1 reads MNHEY; CDR2 reads SMNVEV (reference sequence). Written as DNA, the CDR3 is TGTGCCACCACAGGGGAGGCTAATTCACCCCTCCACTTT. Protein sequence: CATTGEANSPLHF.

CDR3 bases: TGCGCCAGCAGCCAAGACCCCCAACAGGGTGCCTACGAGCAGTACTTC. It codes for CASSQDPQQGAYEQYF. The chain recombines TRBV4-1 with TRBJ2-7; possibly TRBD1 for D (6 bases). CDR1 is MGHRA and CDR2 is YSYEKL in the germline V gene. The CDR3 is 16 residues long. V was shortened by 0 bases and J by 2 bases, with 14 bases between the two germline ends.

The chain employs TRBV5-1 and TRBJ1-1; weak D call: TRBD1 (5 bases). CDR1 is SGHRS and CDR2 is YFSETQ in the germline V gene. The CDR3 spans 15 residues. Trimming pared 4 bases from V and 1 base from J, leaving 14 bases between. CDR3 protein: CASSPLTATNTEAFF. The CDR3 nucleotides read TGCGCCAGCAGCCCACTGACAGCTACGAACACTGAAGCTTTCTTT.

The V gene is TRBV14, the J gene TRBJ1-1, with a possible D match to TRBD1 (5 bases). The CDR3 sequence is 17 residues long. V was trimmed by 1 base and J by 4 bases, leaving 19 bases between them. Germline CDR1 reads SGHDN; CDR2 reads FVKESK. The CDR3 bases are TGTGCCAGCAGCCAAGGAAGCGTGGGGCTTGTTAGCACTGAAGCTTTCTTT. This encodes CASSQGSVGLVSTEAFF.

The chain combines TRBV28 with TRBJ1-1; the D is unclear. The CDR3 loop spans 12 amino acids. Germline CDR1 and CDR2: MDHEN and SYDVKM. Trimming removed 1 base at V and 5 bases at J, with 5 bases between. CDR3 DNA sequence: TGTGCCAGCAGTTTATATCCGACTGAAGCTTTCTTT. Translation: CASSLYPTEAFF.

The chain has TRBV7-9 and TRBJ1-3; no reliable D call. The CDR3 runs to 16 residues. From germline, CDR1 is SEHNR and CDR2 FQNEAQ (reference sequence). The V end lost 1 base, the J end lost 2 bases, and 12 bases lay between the germline ends. In DNA form, the CDR3 reads TGTGCCAGCAGCTTAGGGCGGTTAGTTCCTGGAAACACCATATATTTT. It codes for CASSLGRLVPGNTIYF.

The chain carries TRBV29-1 and TRBJ2-1, with 9 nucleotides matching TRBD1. CDR1 and CDR2 from the germline V gene are SQVTM and ANQGSEA. V was clipped by 7 bases and J by 4 bases; unmatched bases: 8. The CDR3 consists of 14 residues. CDR3 coding DNA: TGCAGCGCCCAGGGGGGACAGGGATACAATGAGCAGTTCTTC. Its translation is CSAQGGQGYNEQFF.

The V and J genes are TRBV5-4 and TRBJ2-7; TRBD1 agrees at 8 bases. J was trimmed by 3 bases and V by 4 bases; bases with no gene match: 6. Germline-derived CDR1 and CDR2 are SGHNT and YYREEE (reference sequence). The CDR3 runs to 14 residues. DNA for the CDR3: TGTGCCAGCAGCCCCGGACAGGGCTTCTACGAGCAGTACTTC. This encodes CASSPGQGFYEQYF.

The chain has TRBV21-1 and TRBJ1-1; the table's D gene call, TRBD1, was not cross checked with the DNA. TRBV21-1 is designated a pseudogene. The CDR3 runs 20 residues. The DNA of the CDR3 is TGTGCCAGCAGCAAAGCGAAGAGGGATAGGACAGGGGGGAGGTCAAATGAAGCTTTCTTT. This codes for CASSKAKRDRTGGRSNEAFF.

This chain links TRBV6-6 with TRBJ1-4, with TRBD1 matching over 9 bases. V shed 4 bases, J shed 8 bases, and the junction held 5 bases outside the gene matches. This CDR3 spans 14 amino acids. CDR1 and CDR2 from the germline V gene are MNHNY and SVGAGI (reference sequence). The CDR3 DNA is TGTGCCAGCAGTTTACAGGGGGCAGGGGAAAAACTGTTTTTT. Amino acid sequence: CASSLQGAGEKLFF.